One sample yielded the 20 T cell receptor beta chains listed below, sequenced in a study of blood T cell repertoires in COVID-19. Assay: immunoSEQ multiplex PCR; the TCRdb copy retains only in-frame clones and omits some. The table lists 270,000 or so clones, around 89% of them singletons, with roughly 4.8% in the top ten. Sequenced sample: peripheral blood. These receptors came from a man aged 40-55 years with acute or convalescent COVID-19.

Concerning this clone itself: Other DNA sequences in this specimen translate into the identical CDR3. The chain combines TRBV11-2 with TRBJ2-7; tentatively, D is TRBD1 (7 bases). Germline V gene sequence: CDR1 SGHAT, CDR2 FQNNGV. This CDR3 has 13 residues. Trimming pared 5 bases from V and 4 bases from J, leaving 12 bases between. CDR3 sequence reads: CASSRGTAYEQYF. The CDR3 DNA reads as TGTGCCAGCAGCCGGGGGACAGCGTACGAGCAGTACTTC. The complete variable domain, with remaining parts taken from reference TRBV11-2 and TRBJ2-7, reads EAGVAQSPRYKIIEKRQSVAFWCNPISGHATLYWYQQILGQGPKLLIQFQNNGVVDDSQLPKDRFSAERLKGVDSTLKIQPAKLEDSAVYLCASSRGTAYEQYFGPGTRLTVT.

This chain joins TRBV24-1 and TRBJ2-2; a possible D gene is TRBD2 (6 bases). This CDR3 contains 16 residues. Trimming pared 2 bases from V and 0 bases from J, leaving 9 bases between. Germline V gene sequence: CDR1 KGHDR, CDR2 SFDVKD. The CDR3 is CATSDSRGTNTGELFF. The CDR3 nucleotides read TGTGCCACCAGTGATTCCCGGGGGACGAACACCGGGGAGCTGTTTTTT.

The chain uses TRBV6-5 and TRBJ2-7; the match to TRBD1 covers 7 bases. The CDR3 runs to 14 residues. V lost 5 bases, J lost 3 bases, and 7 bases stayed unmatched. Germline loops: CDR1 MNHEY, CDR2 SVGAGI. The CDR3 region is CASSLKWDSYEQYF. CDR3 bases: TGTGCCAGCAGTCTCAAATGGGACAGCTACGAGCAGTACTTC.

In DNA, the CDR3 is TGCGCCAGCAGCTTAGGGGACAGTCAAGAGACCCAGTACTTC. It yields the protein CASSLGDSQETQYF. The chain combines TRBV5-1 with TRBJ2-5; 7 bases match TRBD1. The CDR3 is 14 amino acids. From germline, CDR1 is SGHRS and CDR2 YFSETQ. Trimming at V came to 2 bases and at J to 2 bases, leaving 3 bases not matched to a gene.

V usage is TRBV7-6 and J usage is TRBJ2-7; possible D gene TRBD2, 5 bases. Trimming stripped 4 bases from V and 7 bases from J, with 20 bases between. This CDR3 spans 15 amino acids. Germline CDR1 SGHVS, CDR2 FNYEAQ. In nucleotides, the CDR3 is TGTGCCAGCAGCTCGGAGTTTTACAAGTCGGGGGAGCAGTACTTC. It codes for CASSSEFYKSGEQYF.

The chain is built from TRBV6-5 and TRBJ2-7, with 8 bases that match TRBD1. The CDR3 consists of 15 residues. Germline trimming cut 6 bases from V and 2 bases from J; bases unmatched to any gene: 9. Germline V gene lookup returns CDR1 MNHEY and CDR2 SVGAGI. The DNA of the CDR3 is TGTGCCAGCAGCTGGACCGGGACAGGAGCCTACGAGCAGTACTTC. This sequence encodes CASSWTGTGAYEQYF.

This clone has just a few counts. The CDR3: CASSLVGTGGFYEQYF. CDR3 DNA sequence: TGTGCCAGCAGCTTGGTAGGGACAGGGGGCTTTTACGAGCAGTACTTC. The chain couples TRBV5-5 to TRBJ2-7, with TRBD1 matching over 12 bases. V shed 0 bases, J shed 4 bases, and the junction held 5 bases outside the gene matches. The CDR3 has 16 residues. CDR1 and CDR2 (germline): SGHKS, YYEKEE (reference sequence).

The genes are TRBV6-6 and TRBJ1-3, with TRBD1 as a possible D gene (6 bases). Germline CDR1 and CDR2: MNHNY and SVGAGI (reference sequence). V was cut by 1 base and J by 4 bases, with 14 bases left in between. The CDR3 contains 16 residues. CDR3 nucleotide sequence: TGTGCCAGCAGTTACTTCGGGACAAGGGAAGGAAACACCATATATTTT. Its translation is CASSYFGTREGNTIYF.

The CDR3 loop reads CASGEGRVTSGANVLTF. The CDR3 bases are TGTGCTAGTGGCGAAGGGCGGGTTACCTCTGGGGCCAACGTCCTGACTTTC. The V gene is TRBV12-5, the J gene TRBJ2-6; D may be TRBD2 (5 bases). CDR1 LGHNT and CDR2 FRNRAP come from the germline V gene. The CDR3 length is 17 residues. V was pared by 6 bases and J by 0 bases, with 15 bases between.

V usage is TRBV10-1 and J usage is TRBJ2-1; TRBD2 aligns across 11 bases. This CDR3 spans 15 amino acids. Germline V CDR1 and CDR2: WNHNN, SYGVQD (reference sequence). V gave up 6 bases and J gave up 8 bases; unmatched junction bases: 9. CDR3 in DNA: TGCGCCAGCAGCTTAGCGGGGGGGCCAGGTCATGAGCAGTTCTTC. Amino acid sequence: CASSLAGGPGHEQFF.

V gene TRBV7-3 combines with J gene TRBJ2-3, with TRBD2 matching 14 bases. Germline values: CDR1 SGHTA, CDR2 FQGTGA. The CDR3 sequence is 17 residues long. With 3 bases clipped from V and 5 bases from J, the junction kept 7 bases outside the gene matches. The CDR3 DNA reads TGTGCCAGCAGCTTTTCGGGACTAGCGGGGGCCCAAGATACGCAGTATTTT. Translating it yields CASSFSGLAGAQDTQYF. The entire variable domain, with the rest obtained from reference TRBV7-3 and TRBJ2-3, is as follows: GAGVSQTPSNKVTEKGKYVELRCDPISGHTALYWYRQSLGQGPEFLIYFQGTGAADDSGLPNDRFFAVRPEGSVSTLKIQRTERGDSAVYLCASSFSGLAGAQDTQYFGPGTRLTVL.

The rearrangement links TRBV7-9 to TRBJ1-6; D not certain. Germline CDR1 is SEHNR and CDR2 is FQNEAQ (reference sequence). The CDR3 is 13 amino acids. V was shortened by 6 bases and J by 8 bases, with 11 bases between the two germline ends. CDR3 sequence reads: CASSQAGDSPLHF. In nucleotides, the CDR3 is TGTGCCAGCAGTCAGGCCGGGGATTCACCCCTCCACTTT. Drawing the rest from reference TRBV7-9 and TRBJ1-6, the complete variable domain is DTGVSQNPRHKITKRGQNVTFRCDPISEHNRLYWYRQTLGQGPEFLTYFQNEAQLEKSRLLSDRFSAERPKGSFSTLEIQRTEQGDSAMYLCASSQAGDSPLHFGNGTRLTVT.

The chain has TRBV11-2 and TRBJ1-1, with D possibly being TRBD1 (5 bases). Between the trimmed V and J ends, which lost 8 bases and 10 bases, there was a span of 20 bases. This CDR3 region has 13 residues. Germline CDR1 reads SGHAT; CDR2 reads FQNNGV. DNA for the CDR3: TGTGCCAGCCGTAGAACAGGTAGATTGGGAGCTTTCTTT. This codes for CASRRTGRLGAFF.

The chain uses TRBV9 and TRBJ2-1, with 7 bases matching TRBD2. This CDR3 contains 13 residues. V dropped 10 bases and J dropped 3; count of bases not matched to a gene: 7. Germline CDR1 reads SGDLS; CDR2 reads YYNGEE. The CDR3 protein is CASGSGVYNEQFF. In DNA, the CDR3 is TGTGCCTCTGGGAGCGGGGTCTACAATGAGCAGTTCTTC. The full variable domain, in which reference TRBV9 and TRBJ2-1 provide the parts outside the CDR3, is DSGVTQTPKHLITATGQRVTLRCSPRSGDLSVYWYQQSLDQGLQFLIQYYNGEERAKGNILERFSAQQFPDLHSELNLSSLELGDSALYFCASGSGVYNEQFFGPGTRLTVL.

The rearrangement links TRBV14 to TRBJ2-3; TRBD2 matches at 8 bases. CDR3 length equals 17 residues. Germline CDR1 SGHDN, CDR2 FVKESK. Trimming cost V 0 bases and J 1 base; bases outside gene matches: 6. CDR3 nucleotide sequence: TGTGCCAGCAGCCAAGACGAACTAGCGGTAGGCACAGATACGCAGTATTTT. It encodes CASSQDELAVGTDTQYF.

V and J are TRBV5-1 and TRBJ2-4; TRBD2 might be the D (7 bases). This CDR3 spans 15 amino acids. Per the germline V gene, CDR1 is SGHRS and CDR2 is YFSETQ. Trimming stripped 1 base from V and 6 bases from J, with 14 bases between. The CDR3 DNA reads as TGCGCCAGCAGCTTGAGGGGCGGGGGCCTAAACATTCAGTACTTC. Protein product: CASSLRGGGLNIQYF.

The chain has TRBV7-3 and TRBJ2-1; TRBD2 is a possible D gene (6 bases). The CDR3 length is 15 residues. Germline V gene lookup returns CDR1 SGHTA and CDR2 FQGTGA. V lost 3 bases, J lost 3 bases, and 12 bases lay in between. In nucleotides, the CDR3 is TGTGCCAGCAGCTTGCGGCCGGGGGACTACAATGAGCAGTTCTTC. This translates into CASSLRPGDYNEQFF.

This CDR3 is CASSPAREDEQFF. DNA for the CDR3: TGTGCCAGCAGCCCCGCCCGGGAGGATGAGCAGTTCTTC. The chain combines TRBV13 with TRBJ2-1; 7 bases align to TRBD2. Trimming removed 5 bases from V and 8 bases from J; junction bases left unmatched: 6. The CDR3 totals 13 residues. CDR1 PRHDT and CDR2 FYEKMQ come from the germline V gene (reference sequence).

V and J are TRBV27 and TRBJ1-1; D remains unclear. CDR1 and CDR2 (germline): MNHEY, SMNVEV (reference sequence). The length of the CDR3 is 16 residues. Trimming stripped 5 bases from V and 3 bases from J, with 19 bases between. DNA for the CDR3: TGTGCCAGCAGTCCCACGTCGAGATGGGAGGACACTGAAGCTTTCTTT. Translation gives CASSPTSRWEDTEAFF.

The V and J genes are TRBV7-2 and TRBJ1-1, with unresolved D. This CDR3 spans 13 amino acids. The V gene lost 6 bases and the J gene lost 6 bases, with 14 bases spanning the gap. Germline lookup yields CDR1 SGHTA and CDR2 FQGNSA. The CDR3 sequence: CASRIILGAEAFF. The CDR3 bases are TGTGCCAGCAGAATTATACTAGGCGCTGAAGCTTTCTTT.